These T cell receptor beta chains were read from a single sample in a study of cytomegalovirus exposure and HLA in healthy donors. Data came from immunoSEQ multiplex PCR; TCRdb stores just in-frame clones and leaves some out. The sample contains 200,000 to 250,000 clones, roughly three quarters of which appear only once. Sequencing used PBMCs. Receptor source: a man aged 45 to 65 in good health and CMV-seronegative. CDR3s include the opening cysteine and the closing phenylalanine or tryptophan. The order of the fields is J gene, V gene, D gene, clone size, CDR3 DNA, CDR3 protein. D genes are given only for firm matches. Rows may omit the clone size; those that give it use once, few, many or a size class.

TRBJ2-3 | TRBV9 | - | - | TGTGCCAGCAGCGTAGCCTGGTCTTCCCTAGGAACAGATACGCAGTATTTT | CASSVAWSSLGTDTQYF
TRBJ2-2 | TRBV11-2 | - | once | TGTGCCAGCAGGCACAAGAACACCGGGGAGCTGTTTTTT | CASRHKNTGELFF
TRBJ1-3 | TRBV19 | - | - | TGTGCCAGTAGTAGAGAACAGACGTCGGGAAACACCATATATTTT | CASSREQTSGNTIYF
TRBJ1-4 | TRBV9 | TRBD1 | - | TGTGCCAGCACCCCAGGGGGGTTGTTTAATGAAAAACTGTTTTTT | CASTPGGLFNEKLFF
TRBJ2-1 | TRBV5-4 | TRBD1 | - | TGTGCCAGCAGCCCTGACAGGGAGATGAGGAATGAGCAGTTCTTC | CASSPDREMRNEQFF
TRBJ2-7 | TRBV7-3 | TRBD1 | - | TGTGCCAGCAGCCTGGACAGGGGAGGAGAGCAGTACTTC | CASSLDRGGEQYF
TRBJ1-2 | TRBV5-4 | TRBD1 | - | TGTGCCAGCAGCTACCCGACAGGGGAAAACTATGGCTACACCTTC | CASSYPTGENYGYTF
TRBJ2-1 | TRBV6-1 | - | once | TGTGCCAGCAGTGAGAGCGCCGCCTACAATGAGCAGTTCTTC | CASSESAAYNEQFF
TRBJ2-5 | TRBV27 | TRBD2 | - | TGTGCCAGCAGTTTGGTAGCGGGAGCGGTAGAGACCCAGTACTTC | CASSLVAGAVETQYF
TRBJ2-1 | TRBV5-4 | TRBD2 | - | TGTGCCAGCAGCCCGCTTGGACTAGCGGGAGGCCCCGTCTCCAATGAGCAGTTCTTC | CASSPLGLAGGPVSNEQFF
TRBJ2-7 | TRBV7-8 | TRBD2 | once | TGTGCCAGCAGCTTTCCCCTAGCGGGATACTACGAGCAGTACTTC | CASSFPLAGYYEQYF
TRBJ2-7 | TRBV29-1 | - | - | TGCAGCGTTGAAGGGGCCAGCACCTACGAGCAGTACTTC | CSVEGASTYEQYF
TRBJ2-3 | TRBV29-1 | TRBD2 | - | TGCAGCGTTATAAAGGGACTAGCGTCTAGCACAGATACGCAGTATTTT | CSVIKGLASSTDTQYF
TRBJ2-5 | TRBV7-2 | - | - | TGTGCCAGCAGCTTAGGGGGCGTGGGGCTCCAAAGGCGAGAGACCCAGTACTTC | CASSLGGVGLQRRETQYF
TRBJ1-3 | TRBV4-1 | - | - | TGCGCCAGCAGCCAAGACGGGGGTGGAAACACCATATATTTT | CASSQDGGGNTIYF
TRBJ2-2 | TRBV27 | TRBD1 | - | TGTGCCAGCAGTTTGACAGGGTTCACCGGGGAGCTGTTTTTT | CASSLTGFTGELFF
TRBJ1-1 | TRBV6-5 | TRBD1 | - | TGTGCCAGCAGGAAGACAGGGACAATGAACACTGAAGCTTTCTTT | CASRKTGTMNTEAFF
TRBJ1-2 | TRBV2 | - | - | TGTGCCAGCATCCTACCGGGACAAGGGGACGGCTACACCTTC | CASILPGQGDGYTF
TRBJ2-5 | TRBV6-4 | TRBD2 | - | TGTGCCAGCAGTGACCTTCAGCGGGAGGGTGGAGAGACCCAGTACTTC | CASSDLQREGGETQYF
TRBJ2-7 | TRBV19 | TRBD1 | few | TGTGCCAGTAGTATCCGGGGACAGGGCCCAAACTACGAGCAGTACTTC | CASSIRGQGPNYEQYF
TRBJ2-5 | TRBV11-2 | TRBD2 | - | TGTGCCAGCAGTTCCCCCTCGGGACTAGCGGGAGAGACCCAGTACTTC | CASSSPSGLAGETQYF
TRBJ2-1 | TRBV30 | - | - | TGTGCCTGGAGTAGGGTGGGAGGAGGAGGTGAGCAGTTCTTC | CAWSRVGGGGEQFF
TRBJ2-7 | TRBV29-1 | TRBD1 | few | TGCAGCGTCCATGGCCCAGGGGGCTACGAGCAGTACTTC | CSVHGPGGYEQYF
TRBJ1-4 | TRBV18 | - | - | TGTGCCAGCTCACCACGGTATGGTGGCGGGGATGAAAAACTGTTTTTT | CASSPRYGGGDEKLFF
TRBJ2-1 | TRBV5-1 | TRBD2 | - | TGCGCCAGCAGCGTTAGCGGGAGTCAGCCTCGTGAGCAGTTCTTC | CASSVSGSQPREQFF
TRBJ1-2 | TRBV9 | - | few | TGTGCCAGCAGCGTATGGTGGACAGCGGAATATGGCTACACCTTC | CASSVWWTAEYGYTF
TRBJ2-3 | TRBV5-1 | TRBD2 | once | TGCGCCAGCAGCTTGATGGGGGCGGGAGGAACAGATACGCAGTATTTT | CASSLMGAGGTDTQYF
TRBJ2-5 | TRBV28 | - | - | TGTGCCAGCAGGTCCGGGACACCTGTGCAGTACTTC | CASRSGTPVQYF
TRBJ2-3 | TRBV28 | TRBD2 | - | TGTGCCAGCAGTCTGAGGGGACTAGCAACAGATACGCAGTATTTT | CASSLRGLATDTQYF
TRBJ2-3 | TRBV6-6 | - | - | TGTGCCAGCAGGGAAAGACAGGCCACAGATACGCAGTATTTT | CASRERQATDTQYF
TRBJ2-1 | TRBV6-1 | TRBD2 | - | TGTGCCAGCAGTGCGGCGGGAGTTCTGAATGAGCAGTTCTTC | CASSAAGVLNEQFF
TRBJ2-1 | TRBV7-7 | - | - | TGTGCTAGCAGCTTAGCCAGCTCGGGGGTAGGTGAGCAGTTCTTC | CASSLASSGVGEQFF
TRBJ2-2 | TRBV25-1 | - | - | TGTGCCACCCACGGGGGAACGAACACCGGGGAGCTGTTTTTT | CATHGGTNTGELFF
TRBJ2-1 | TRBV15 | - | - | TGTGCCACACGAGCCCCTTCTCAGTTCTTC | CATRAPSQFF
TRBJ1-2 | TRBV19 | - | - | TGTGCCAGTAGTATCAGCAGGTTTGACTATGGCTACACCTTC | CASSISRFDYGYTF
TRBJ2-2 | TRBV19 | - | - | TGTGCCAGTAGTAAGATCACTCACACCGGGGAGCTGTTTTTT | CASSKITHTGELFF
TRBJ1-1 | TRBV7-9 | - | - | TGTGCCAGCAGCAAGCGGGAGATGAACACTGAAGCTTTCTTT | CASSKREMNTEAFF
TRBJ2-7 | TRBV28 | - | - | TGTGCCAGCAGTTTACCCCAAATGCCCCGGGAGCAGTACTTC | CASSLPQMPREQYF
TRBJ2-3 | TRBV7-9 | TRBD1 | once | TGTGCCAGCAGCTTAGGCCAGATTGGACAGGGGTTGGATACGCAGTATTTT | CASSLGQIGQGLDTQYF
TRBJ2-2 | TRBV27 | TRBD1 | - | TGTGCCAGCAGACGGGGACAGTTCGCGAACACCGGGGAGCTGTTTTTT | CASRRGQFANTGELFF
TRBJ1-2 | TRBV9 | - | few | TGTGCCAGCAGCGGAGCGGGCGGGATCTTGAACAGTGGCTACACCTTC | CASSGAGGILNSGYTF
TRBJ2-3 | TRBV19 | TRBD1 | - | TGTGCCAGTAGACCGGACAGGACTAGCACAGATACGCAGTATTTT | CASRPDRTSTDTQYF
TRBJ2-7 | TRBV19 | TRBD1 | - | TGTGCCAGTAGTACACGGGACAGGAGCTACGAGCAGTACTTC | CASSTRDRSYEQYF
TRBJ2-3 | TRBV11-2 | TRBD2 | - | TGTGCCAGCAGCTTAGATCTGAAGGGACTAGCGTCCGATACGCAGTATTTT | CASSLDLKGLASDTQYF
TRBJ2-7 | TRBV5-4 | - | - | TGTGCCAGCAGCTCGGGACTCCAAGAGGTCGAGGAGCAGTACTTC | CASSSGLQEVEEQYF
TRBJ2-7 | TRBV28 | TRBD2 | - | TGTGCCAGCAGTTCGAGACTAGCGGCTACCTACGAGCAGTACTTC | CASSSRLAATYEQYF
TRBJ1-2 | TRBV6-6 | - | - | TGTGCCAGCAGTTACTTTGGCAGAAGTGATGGCTACACCTTC | CASSYFGRSDGYTF
TRBJ1-1 | TRBV27 | - | - | TGTGCCAGCAGTCCCGTTCCGCAGGGGAACACTGAAGCTTTCTTT | CASSPVPQGNTEAFF
TRBJ2-1 | TRBV5-1 | TRBD2 | - | TGCGCCAGCAGCTCTAGCGGCCTCTCCTACAATGAGCAGTTCTTC | CASSSSGLSYNEQFF
TRBJ2-7 | TRBV13 | TRBD1 | - | TGTGCCAGCAGCTACGTCGGGACAGGGGACGAGCAGTACTTC | CASSYVGTGDEQYF
TRBJ1-5 | TRBV6-6 | - | - | TGTGCCAGCAGTTACTCGGCAGGCAATCAGCCCCAGCATTTT | CASSYSAGNQPQHF
TRBJ2-7 | TRBV19 | TRBD2 | - | TGTGCCAGTAGTCCCGCGAGCGGGGGCTACGAGCAGTACTTC | CASSPASGGYEQYF